This T cell receptor (beta chain) was captured by sequencing in a study of monozygotic twins with inflammatory bowel disease. Points from the study as a whole: Individual T cell subtypes were not distinguishable. Researchers reported no repertoire similarity difference between concordant and discordant twins, possibly from limited power.

Eight distinct reactions (per sample) were used to make the cDNA. TCRdb reprocessed the 5' RACE reads, keeping one entry per CDR3 protein, no DNA. This sample's clone table lists 150,000 to 200,000 distinct CDR3 sequences. CDR1 and CDR2 from the germline V gene are SGHNT and YYREEE (reference sequence). The length of the CDR3 is 16 residues. A note on this clonotype: What it binds is unknown.

V is TRBV5-4 and J is TRBJ2-7; the D call of TRBD1 rests on TCRdb alone, since no DNA is present to check it. This clonotype originated in a human donor with ulcerative colitis or Crohn's disease, or a healthy co-twin of an affected twin (not recorded which). What was sequenced was blood. CDR3: CASSLGAGTGAFEQYF.